Listed below are T cell receptor beta chains from one sample, sequenced in a study of regulatory T cells in long-lasting Graves disease. TCRdb processed the multiplex PCR reads anew with MiXCR; each CDR3 protein has one entry. Of hundreds of thousands of distinct CDR3 sequences listed, 16% were seen once; the top ten hold roughly 29%. This sample was also put to use in a study of T cells in Graves' hyperthyroidism and ophthalmopathy.

The sample was peripheral blood mononuclear cells (PBMCs), taken at new diagnosis, from a patient treated with antithyroid drugs. The receptors come from a man in his forties or fifties with Graves disease. The CDR3 runs from the conserved cysteine through the conserved F or W. The D gene is left open where the match is weak. Clone size is shown for a subset of rows, as once, few, many or a class of expanded clone.

J: TRBJ2-1; V: TRBV19; size: .; D: TRBD1; CDR3: CASNGQGGASYNEQFF; DNA: TGTGCCTCCAACGGACAGGGGGGGGCCTCCTACAATGAGCAGTTCTTC
J: TRBJ2-3; V: TRBV3-1; size: many; D: .; CDR3: CASRLEGSNTDTQYF; DNA: TGTGCCAGCAGACTGGAGGGAAGCAACACAGATACGCAGTATTTT
J: TRBJ1-5; V: TRBV28; size: many; D: .; CDR3: CASIGDGQGASGNQPQHF; DNA: TGTGCCAGCATAGGGGATGGGCAGGGCGCCTCGGGCAATCAGCCCCAGCATTTT
J: TRBJ2-5; V: TRBV28; size: many; D: TRBD2; CDR3: CASAVSSGLETQYF; DNA: TGTGCCAGCGCCGTCTCTAGCGGGCTAGAGACCCAGTACTTC
J: TRBJ1-2; V: TRBV9; size: many; D: .; CDR3: CASSASTGHYGYTF; DNA: TGTGCCAGCAGCGCCTCCACAGGGCACTATGGCTACACCTTC
J: TRBJ2-5; V: TRBV20-1; size: .; D: .; CDR3: CSALDHYQETQYF; DNA: TGCAGTGCTCTTGACCACTACCAAGAGACCCAGTACTTC
J: TRBJ2-7; V: TRBV11-3; size: many; D: .; CDR3: CASSLSPSSYEQYF; DNA: TGTGCCAGCAGCTTAAGTCCCAGCTCCTACGAGCAGTACTTC
J: TRBJ1-2; V: TRBV29-1; size: .; D: TRBD1; CDR3: CSVPGQGNPNYGYTF; DNA: TGCAGCGTTCCCGGACAGGGCAATCCTAACTATGGCTACACCTTC
J: TRBJ2-7; V: TRBV5-1; size: .; D: TRBD1; CDR3: CASSHSPGQGAYEQYF; DNA: TGCGCCAGCAGCCATTCGCCGGGACAGGGGGCCTACGAGCAGTACTTC
J: TRBJ1-5; V: TRBV12-3/TRBV12-4; size: many; D: .; CDR3: CASSSGEYSNQPQHF; DNA: TGTGCCAGCAGTTCGGGCGAGTATAGCAATCAGCCCCAGCATTTT
J: TRBJ1-1; V: TRBV6-2/TRBV6-3; size: many; D: .; CDR3: CASRPTGTEAFF; DNA: TGTGCCAGCAGGCCGACAGGCACTGAAGCTTTCTTT
J: TRBJ1-4; V: TRBV4-2; size: many; D: .; CDR3: CASSQGDATNEKLFF; DNA: TGTGCCAGCAGCCAAGGTGATGCAACTAATGAAAAACTGTTTTTT
J: TRBJ2-5; V: TRBV20-1; size: few; D: TRBD2; CDR3: CSANLRWGGETQYF; DNA: TGCAGTGCCAACCTCAGGTGGGGGGGGGAGACCCAGTACTTC
J: TRBJ1-2; V: TRBV18; size: .; D: .; CDR3: CASSPMGHDGYTF; DNA: TGTGCCAGCTCACCTATGGGACACGATGGCTACACCTTC
J: TRBJ1-2; V: TRBV19; size: .; D: TRBD1; CDR3: CASSVENQGAGYGYTF; DNA: TGTGCCAGTAGTGTCGAAAACCAGGGGGCAGGCTATGGCTACACCTTC
J: TRBJ2-1; V: TRBV7-9; size: once; D: .; CDR3: CASSPDRSHNEQFF; DNA: TGTGCCAGCAGTCCCGACAGGTCCCACAATGAGCAGTTCTTC
J: TRBJ2-7; V: TRBV20-1; size: few; D: TRBD2; CDR3: CSARQRGGFYEQYF; DNA: TGCAGTGCTCGCCAGCGGGGGGGCTTTTACGAGCAGTACTTC
J: TRBJ2-7; V: TRBV7-2; size: many; D: .; CDR3: CASSLSQYEQYF; DNA: TGTGCCAGCAGCTTAAGCCAGTACGAGCAGTACTTC
J: TRBJ2-3; V: TRBV27; size: many; D: TRBD1; CDR3: CASSPRTGAGDTQYF; DNA: TGTGCCAGCAGTCCCCGGACAGGGGCAGGAGATACGCAGTATTTT
J: TRBJ2-6; V: TRBV7-2; size: few; D: TRBD1; CDR3: CARGQAGSGANVLTF; DNA: TGTGCCAGGGGACAGGCGGGATCTGGGGCCAACGTCCTGACTTTC
J: TRBJ1-1; V: TRBV4-1; size: .; D: .; CDR3: CASSQEGRVEAFF; DNA: TGCGCCAGCAGCCAAGAAGGCCGGGTGGAAGCTTTCTTT
J: TRBJ2-5; V: TRBV12-3/TRBV12-4; size: .; D: .; CDR3: CASSPLRGQGETQYF; DNA: TGTGCCAGCAGTCCCCTCCGGGGCCAGGGGGAGACCCAGTACTTC
J: TRBJ2-7; V: TRBV27; size: many; D: TRBD1; CDR3: CASRGGSSYEQYF; DNA: TGTGCCAGCAGAGGGGGCTCGTCCTACGAGCAGTACTTC
J: TRBJ2-1; V: TRBV27; size: many; D: .; CDR3: CASTGGPGVSNNEQFF; DNA: TGTGCCAGCACCGGGGGGCCCGGAGTTTCTAACAATGAGCAGTTCTTC
J: TRBJ2-5; V: TRBV2; size: many; D: .; CDR3: CASSVTGLTQETQYF; DNA: TGTGCCAGCAGTGTAACAGGGCTCACACAAGAGACCCAGTACTTC
J: TRBJ1-4; V: TRBV28; size: many; D: TRBD1; CDR3: CASSPRTGTINEKLFF; DNA: TGTGCCAGCAGTCCCCGGACAGGAACTATTAATGAAAAACTGTTTTTT
J: TRBJ1-4; V: TRBV4-1; size: many; D: .; CDR3: CASSQGLGGGGEKLFF; DNA: TGCGCCAGCAGCCAGGGCCTAGGGGGGGGCGGCGAAAAACTGTTTTTT
J: TRBJ2-7; V: TRBV12-3/TRBV12-4; size: many; D: .; CDR3: CASSLKARPYEQYF; DNA: TGTGCCAGCAGTTTGAAGGCGCGCCCCTACGAGCAGTACTTC
J: TRBJ2-1; V: TRBV10-3; size: many; D: .; CDR3: CAISDRGAAYNEQFF; DNA: TGTGCCATCAGTGATCGGGGGGCCGCCTACAATGAGCAGTTCTTC
J: TRBJ1-3; V: TRBV7-2; size: .; D: .; CDR3: CASSPRRNTIYF; DNA: TGTGCCAGCAGCCCCCGGAGAAACACCATATATTTT
J: TRBJ1-6; V: TRBV19; size: few; D: TRBD1; CDR3: CASSTQGDNSPLHF; DNA: TGTGCCAGTAGTACACAGGGGGATAATTCACCCCTCCACTTT
J: TRBJ2-7; V: TRBV6-9; size: many; D: TRBD1; CDR3: CASSFNRDRAYEQYF; DNA: TGTGCCAGCAGTTTCAACCGGGACAGGGCCTACGAGCAGTACTTC
J: TRBJ1-5; V: TRBV24-1; size: few; D: .; CDR3: CATSNHKDQPQHF; DNA: TGTGCCACCAGTAACCACAAGGATCAGCCCCAGCATTTT
J: TRBJ2-7; V: TRBV10-3; size: many; D: TRBD1; CDR3: CAIRGTGYYEQYF; DNA: TGTGCCATCCGAGGGACAGGGTACTACGAGCAGTACTTC
J: TRBJ1-6; V: TRBV20-1; size: many; D: .; CDR3: CSARANHRSYNSPLHF; DNA: TGCAGTGCTAGAGCTAACCATAGATCCTATAATTCACCCCTCCACTTT
J: TRBJ2-5; V: TRBV18; size: many; D: .; CDR3: CASSPSLSETQYF; DNA: TGTGCCAGCTCACCATCCCTCTCCGAGACCCAGTACTTC
J: TRBJ2-5; V: TRBV7-8; size: few; D: TRBD1; CDR3: CASSQGEETQYF; DNA: TGTGCCAGCAGCCAGGGGGAGGAGACCCAGTACTTC
J: TRBJ2-5; V: TRBV7-9; size: few; D: .; CDR3: CASSTQPSGAGQETQYF; DNA: TGTGCCAGCAGCACCCAACCTTCTGGGGCAGGACAAGAGACCCAGTACTTC
J: TRBJ2-3; V: TRBV28; size: many; D: .; CDR3: CASSLFASTTDTQYF; DNA: TGTGCCAGCAGTTTATTCGCTAGCACGACAGATACGCAGTATTTT